A selection of T cell receptor beta chains follows, all from one sample in a study of regulatory T cells in long-lasting Graves disease. TCRdb fed the multiplex PCR reads into MiXCR, producing one record per CDR3 protein. The sample yields roughly 430,000 distinct CDR3 sequences, less than 20% seen once. The same data also contributed to another study, on T cells in Graves' hyperthyroidism and ophthalmopathy.

The sample in question was peripheral blood mononuclear cells (PBMCs), obtained at new diagnosis, from a patient treated with antithyroid drugs. These receptor sequences come from a young woman with Graves disease. CDR3s include the opening cysteine and the closing phenylalanine or tryptophan. The D gene is left open where the match is weak. Clone size is shown for a subset of rows, as once, few, many or a class of expanded clone.

CDR3aa: CASNSLGPQDNYGYTF; CDR3nt: TGTGCCAGCAATTCCCTGGGCCCACAGGATAACTATGGCTACACCTTC; d_gene: -; abundance: many; v_gene: TRBV12-3/TRBV12-4; j_gene: TRBJ1-2
CDR3aa: CASSQVGQAPYEQYF; CDR3nt: TGTGCCAGCAGCCAAGTAGGGCAGGCCCCCTACGAGCAGTACTTC; d_gene: -; abundance: many; v_gene: TRBV3-2; j_gene: TRBJ2-7
CDR3aa: CACSLSQQGGGELFF; CDR3nt: TGTGCCTGCAGTTTATCGCAACAGGGTGGAGGGGAGCTGTTTTTT; d_gene: -; abundance: few; v_gene: TRBV12-3/TRBV12-4; j_gene: TRBJ2-2
CDR3aa: CASRTGDNSPLHF; CDR3nt: TGTGCCAGCAGGACAGGGGATAATTCACCCCTCCACTTT; d_gene: TRBD1; abundance: many; v_gene: TRBV27; j_gene: TRBJ1-6
CDR3aa: CASSPTGGPEGDEQFF; CDR3nt: TGTGCCAGCAGTCCTACTGGCGGCCCCGAGGGCGATGAGCAGTTCTTC; d_gene: -; abundance: many; v_gene: TRBV27; j_gene: TRBJ2-1
CDR3aa: CATSSDPGTTTDTQYF; CDR3nt: TGTGCCACCAGCTCAGATCCCGGGACAACTACAGATACGCAGTATTTT; d_gene: -; abundance: few; v_gene: TRBV15; j_gene: TRBJ2-3
CDR3aa: CASSIRGQNQPQHF; CDR3nt: TGTGCCAGTAGTATAAGGGGGCAGAATCAGCCCCAGCATTTT; d_gene: TRBD1; abundance: -; v_gene: TRBV19; j_gene: TRBJ1-5
CDR3aa: CASTRWGVALGVQEAQYF; CDR3nt: TGTGCCAGCACCAGATGGGGGGTCGCACTGGGGGTGCAGGAGGCCCAGTACTTC; d_gene: -; abundance: few; v_gene: TRBV6-1; j_gene: TRBJ2-5
CDR3aa: CASATPTQGAHQPQHF; CDR3nt: TGTGCCAGCGCCACACCTACACAGGGGGCTCATCAGCCCCAGCATTTT; d_gene: TRBD1; abundance: many; v_gene: TRBV28; j_gene: TRBJ1-5
CDR3aa: CASSQARLAGGTDTQYF; CDR3nt: TGTGCCAGCAGCCAAGCAAGACTAGCGGGAGGAACAGATACGCAGTATTTT; d_gene: TRBD2; abundance: many; v_gene: TRBV4-2; j_gene: TRBJ2-3
CDR3aa: CASSRQGFQETQYF; CDR3nt: TGTGCCAGCAGCCGGCAGGGGTTCCAAGAGACCCAGTACTTC; d_gene: -; abundance: many; v_gene: TRBV7-9; j_gene: TRBJ2-5
CDR3aa: CSAYGGINQPQHF; CDR3nt: TGCAGTGCTTACGGAGGAATCAATCAGCCCCAGCATTTT; d_gene: -; abundance: many; v_gene: TRBV20-1; j_gene: TRBJ1-5
CDR3aa: CSAREKGAYSGSTIYF; CDR3nt: TGCAGTGCTAGAGAAAAGGGCGCCTACTCTGGAAGCACCATATATTTT; d_gene: -; abundance: once; v_gene: TRBV20-1; j_gene: TRBJ1-3
CDR3aa: CASIPSRGSYEQYF; CDR3nt: TGTGCCAGCATCCCCTCCAGGGGCTCCTACGAGCAGTACTTC; d_gene: -; abundance: many; v_gene: TRBV7-9; j_gene: TRBJ2-7
CDR3aa: CSASGRAGTQYF; CDR3nt: TGCAGTGCTAGCGGGAGGGCCGGTACGCAGTATTTT; d_gene: TRBD2; abundance: -; v_gene: TRBV20-1; j_gene: TRBJ2-3
CDR3aa: CASSFLAGELFF; CDR3nt: TGTGCCAGCAGTTTCCTAGCCGGGGAGCTGTTTTTT; d_gene: -; abundance: many; v_gene: TRBV28; j_gene: TRBJ2-2
CDR3aa: CASSSTEVGEQYF; CDR3nt: TGTGCCAGCAGCTCCACAGAGGTCGGCGAGCAGTACTTC; d_gene: -; abundance: few; v_gene: TRBV7-9; j_gene: TRBJ2-7
CDR3aa: CASSYARLAGVEQYF; CDR3nt: TGTGCCAGCAGTTACGCGAGACTAGCGGGAGTCGAGCAGTACTTC; d_gene: TRBD2; abundance: many; v_gene: TRBV6-5; j_gene: TRBJ2-7
CDR3aa: CASSVSTGRNEQFF; CDR3nt: TGTGCCAGCAGCGTCTCGACCGGACGCAATGAGCAGTTCTTC; d_gene: -; abundance: -; v_gene: TRBV7-9; j_gene: TRBJ2-1
CDR3aa: CSVTTVPYEQYF; CDR3nt: TGCAGCGTTACGACTGTCCCTTACGAGCAGTACTTC; d_gene: -; abundance: many; v_gene: TRBV29-1; j_gene: TRBJ2-7
CDR3aa: CATSTGAVGYTF; CDR3nt: TGTGCCACCAGCACAGGGGCTGTCGGCTACACCTTC; d_gene: -; abundance: many; v_gene: TRBV15; j_gene: TRBJ1-2
CDR3aa: CASAPGASLVGYTF; CDR3nt: TGCGCCAGCGCCCCTGGGGCCTCCCTGGTGGGCTACACCTTC; d_gene: -; abundance: many; v_gene: TRBV5-1; j_gene: TRBJ1-2
CDR3aa: CSVRVAEAFF; CDR3nt: TGCAGCGTTCGGGTTGCTGAAGCTTTCTTT; d_gene: -; abundance: -; v_gene: TRBV29-1; j_gene: TRBJ1-1
CDR3aa: CASSPRGVRATGELFF; CDR3nt: TGCGCCAGCAGCCCGAGGGGTGTGCGGGCGACCGGGGAGCTGTTTTTT; d_gene: -; abundance: many; v_gene: TRBV5-1; j_gene: TRBJ2-2
CDR3aa: CSVGIRVHNEQFF; CDR3nt: TGCAGCGTTGGCATAAGGGTACACAATGAGCAGTTCTTC; d_gene: -; abundance: -; v_gene: TRBV29-1; j_gene: TRBJ2-1
CDR3aa: CSASIQGPLFTEAFF; CDR3nt: TGCAGTGCTAGCATTCAGGGACCTTTGTTCACTGAAGCTTTCTTT; d_gene: -; abundance: many; v_gene: TRBV20-1; j_gene: TRBJ1-1
CDR3aa: CSARGTDSQGQFF; CDR3nt: TGCAGTGCCCGAGGGACAGACTCCCAGGGGCAGTTCTTC; d_gene: TRBD1; abundance: few; v_gene: TRBV20-1; j_gene: TRBJ2-1
CDR3aa: CSARPLVRQLGSGPSTDTQYF; CDR3nt: TGCAGTGCTAGACCCCTTGTTAGGCAGCTCGGATCCGGACCAAGCACAGATACGCAGTATTTT; d_gene: -; abundance: many; v_gene: TRBV20-1; j_gene: TRBJ2-3
CDR3aa: CASSYTGELFF; CDR3nt: TGTGCCAGCAGTTACACCGGGGAGCTGTTTTTT; d_gene: -; abundance: many; v_gene: TRBV11-1; j_gene: TRBJ2-2
CDR3aa: CASSPPSGRAKTGELFF; CDR3nt: TGTGCCAGCAGCCCTCCTAGCGGGAGGGCCAAAACCGGGGAGCTGTTTTTT; d_gene: TRBD2; abundance: few; v_gene: TRBV6-1; j_gene: TRBJ2-2
CDR3aa: CSARGIGALIQSSQPQHF; CDR3nt: TGCAGTGCTAGGGGGATAGGCGCCCTCATCCAGAGTAGTCAGCCCCAGCATTTT; d_gene: -; abundance: many; v_gene: TRBV20-1; j_gene: TRBJ1-5
CDR3aa: CASSLFLAGEYEQFF; CDR3nt: TGTGCCAGCAGCTTATTCCTAGCGGGAGAATATGAGCAGTTCTTC; d_gene: TRBD2; abundance: many; v_gene: TRBV7-2; j_gene: TRBJ2-1
CDR3aa: CASSLGQGAFGEAFF; CDR3nt: TGTGCCAGCAGTTTAGGACAGGGGGCCTTCGGGGAAGCTTTCTTT; d_gene: TRBD1; abundance: few; v_gene: TRBV27; j_gene: TRBJ1-1
CDR3aa: CASGEGLAGVETQYF; CDR3nt: TGCGCCAGCGGAGAGGGACTAGCGGGAGTTGAGACCCAGTACTTC; d_gene: TRBD2; abundance: few; v_gene: TRBV10-2; j_gene: TRBJ2-5
CDR3aa: CASGLMLAGELFF; CDR3nt: TGCGCCAGCGGCTTAATGTTAGCCGGGGAGCTGTTTTTT; d_gene: -; abundance: -; v_gene: TRBV5-1; j_gene: TRBJ2-2
CDR3aa: CASSSASGGRLNTEAFF; CDR3nt: TGTGCCAGCAGTTCGGCGTCTGGCGGCCGCTTGAACACTGAAGCTTTCTTT; d_gene: -; abundance: many; v_gene: TRBV28; j_gene: TRBJ1-1
CDR3aa: CASSLTGEDSPLHF; CDR3nt: TGTGCCAGCAGCTTGACAGGGGAAGATTCACCCCTCCACTTT; d_gene: TRBD1; abundance: few; v_gene: TRBV7-9; j_gene: TRBJ1-6
CDR3aa: CASSWDRVQLRLETQYF; CDR3nt: TGTGCCAGCAGTTGGGACAGGGTCCAATTGAGGTTGGAGACCCAGTACTTC; d_gene: TRBD1; abundance: -; v_gene: TRBV12-3/TRBV12-4; j_gene: TRBJ2-5
CDR3aa: CASSRKGTSGPWGTDTQYF; CDR3nt: TGCGCCAGCAGCCGGAAAGGGACTAGCGGTCCCTGGGGCACAGATACGCAGTATTTT; d_gene: TRBD2; abundance: -; v_gene: TRBV4-3; j_gene: TRBJ2-3
CDR3aa: CASSHGQGNEQYF; CDR3nt: TGTGCCAGCAGTCATGGACAGGGCAACGAGCAGTACTTC; d_gene: TRBD1; abundance: many; v_gene: TRBV2; j_gene: TRBJ2-7
CDR3aa: CASEDGAAFEQYF; CDR3nt: TGTGCCAGCGAGGATGGGGCAGCGTTCGAGCAGTACTTC; d_gene: -; abundance: few; v_gene: TRBV28; j_gene: TRBJ2-7
CDR3aa: CASSPGWEGSSYNEQFF; CDR3nt: TGTGCCAGCTCACCAGGGTGGGAGGGAAGCTCCTACAATGAGCAGTTCTTC; d_gene: TRBD2; abundance: many; v_gene: TRBV18; j_gene: TRBJ2-1
CDR3aa: CASSPPWGRGRNTEAFF; CDR3nt: TGTGCCAGCAGTCCACCCTGGGGACGGGGGCGAAACACTGAAGCTTTCTTT; d_gene: -; abundance: many; v_gene: TRBV7-9; j_gene: TRBJ1-1
CDR3aa: CASSVPSGAQETQYF; CDR3nt: TGTGCCAGCAGCGTGCCAAGCGGAGCCCAAGAGACCCAGTACTTC; d_gene: -; abundance: -; v_gene: TRBV7-2; j_gene: TRBJ2-5
CDR3aa: CAINKGRGRSDTQYF; CDR3nt: TGTGCCATCAACAAGGGGAGGGGGAGATCAGATACGCAGTATTTT; d_gene: -; abundance: -; v_gene: TRBV6-1; j_gene: TRBJ2-3
CDR3aa: CASSQSGAGTYEQYF; CDR3nt: TGTGCCAGCAGCCAGTCGGGGGCGGGCACCTACGAGCAGTACTTC; d_gene: -; abundance: many; v_gene: TRBV3-1; j_gene: TRBJ2-7
CDR3aa: CASSQGQSLSYEPYF; CDR3nt: TGCGCCAGCAGCCAAGGGCAGTCCCTCTCCTACGAGCCGTACTTC; d_gene: -; abundance: -; v_gene: TRBV4-1; j_gene: TRBJ2-7
CDR3aa: CASSLLGGTGGTEAFF; CDR3nt: TGTGCCAGCAGTTTATTGGGGGGGACGGGTGGTACTGAAGCTTTCTTT; d_gene: -; abundance: many; v_gene: TRBV27; j_gene: TRBJ1-1
CDR3aa: CASEWNSRLEDTQYF; CDR3nt: TGTGCCAGCGAATGGAACTCCCGACTGGAGGATACGCAGTATTTT; d_gene: -; abundance: many; v_gene: TRBV2; j_gene: TRBJ2-3
CDR3aa: CSVLFGQGNEKLFF; CDR3nt: TGCAGCGTGCTATTCGGACAGGGAAATGAAAAACTGTTTTTT; d_gene: TRBD1; abundance: -; v_gene: TRBV29-1; j_gene: TRBJ1-4
CDR3aa: CASGALSGYTF; CDR3nt: TGTGCCTCTGGCGCGCTATCGGGATACACCTTC; d_gene: -; abundance: few; v_gene: TRBV10-3; j_gene: TRBJ1-2
CDR3aa: CASSSGLGFYNEQFF; CDR3nt: TGTGCCAGCAGCTCGGGACTAGGCTTCTACAATGAGCAGTTCTTC; d_gene: TRBD2; abundance: once; v_gene: TRBV7-9; j_gene: TRBJ2-1
CDR3aa: CASSLGETQYF; CDR3nt: TGTGCCAGCAGCTTAGGAGAGACCCAGTACTTC; d_gene: -; abundance: medium-sized; v_gene: TRBV11-2; j_gene: TRBJ2-5
CDR3aa: CASSIQGKTEAFF; CDR3nt: TGTGCCAGTAGTATCCAGGGGAAGACTGAAGCTTTCTTT; d_gene: -; abundance: few; v_gene: TRBV19; j_gene: TRBJ1-1
CDR3aa: CASSIEVADSYNEQFF; CDR3nt: TGTGCCAGTAGTATAGAGGTTGCGGACTCCTACAATGAGCAGTTCTTC; d_gene: -; abundance: few; v_gene: TRBV19; j_gene: TRBJ2-1
CDR3aa: CSVERGSLSGYTF; CDR3nt: TGCAGCGTTGAACGGGGGTCCCTCTCTGGCTACACCTTC; d_gene: -; abundance: few; v_gene: TRBV29-1; j_gene: TRBJ1-2
CDR3aa: CATPGDGQETQYF; CDR3nt: TGTGCCACCCCGGGGGACGGGCAAGAGACCCAGTACTTC; d_gene: -; abundance: many; v_gene: TRBV5-6; j_gene: TRBJ2-5
CDR3aa: CASSTRESSREFF; CDR3nt: TGTGCCAGCAGTACCCGGGAGAGCAGCAGGGAGTTCTTC; d_gene: -; abundance: many; v_gene: TRBV2; j_gene: TRBJ2-1